A single T cell receptor (beta chain) is shown here with its context. Assay: immunoSEQ multiplex PCR; the TCRdb copy retains only in-frame clones and omits some. The table has 60,000 to 90,000 clones, approximately 96% seen once. The CDR3 sequence is 14 residues long. Between the trimmed V and J ends, which lost 1 base and 4 bases, there was a span of 14 bases. Germline V lookup: CDR1 GTSNPN, CDR2 SVGIG (reference sequence). This record belongs to a study of technical replicates of blood from a few donors. The sample taken for sequencing was T cells isolated from PBMCs. This clonotype originated in a human donor in good health. This rearrangement joins TRBV30 to TRBJ2-7; D may be TRBD2 (6 bases). For the CDR3, the DNA is TGTGCCTGGAGTGGGAGGGGACTCCCGTACGAGCAGTACTTC. This gives the protein CAWSGRGLPYEQYF.